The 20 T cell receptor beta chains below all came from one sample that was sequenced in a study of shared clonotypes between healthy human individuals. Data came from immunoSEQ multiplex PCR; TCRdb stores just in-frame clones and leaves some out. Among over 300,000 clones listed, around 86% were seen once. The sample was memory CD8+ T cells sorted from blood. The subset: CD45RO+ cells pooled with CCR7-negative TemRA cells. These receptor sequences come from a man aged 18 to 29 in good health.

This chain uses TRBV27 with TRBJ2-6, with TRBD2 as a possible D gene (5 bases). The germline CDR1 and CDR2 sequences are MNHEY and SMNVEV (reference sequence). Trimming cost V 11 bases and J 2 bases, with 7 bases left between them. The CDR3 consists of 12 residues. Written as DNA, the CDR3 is TGTGCCGGAGGCCCTGGGGCCAACGTCCTGACTTTC. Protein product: CAGGPGANVLTF.

The CDR3 here is CASSQIRGTNTGELFF. The CDR3, as DNA: TGTGCCAGCAGCCAAATCAGGGGAACGAACACCGGGGAGCTGTTTTTT. The chain uses TRBV11-2 and TRBJ2-2; D is possibly TRBD1 (6 bases). V was cut by 5 bases and J by 0 bases, with 13 bases left in between. This CDR3 is 16 amino acids long. The germline V gene has CDR1 SGHAT and CDR2 FQNNGV.

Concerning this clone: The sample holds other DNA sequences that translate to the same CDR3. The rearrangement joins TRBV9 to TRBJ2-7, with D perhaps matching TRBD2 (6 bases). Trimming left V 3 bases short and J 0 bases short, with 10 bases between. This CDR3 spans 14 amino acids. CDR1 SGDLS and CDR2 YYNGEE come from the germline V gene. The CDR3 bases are TGTGCCAGCAGCGCTGGGGGGAGCTCCTACGAGCAGTACTTC. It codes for CASSAGGSSYEQYF.

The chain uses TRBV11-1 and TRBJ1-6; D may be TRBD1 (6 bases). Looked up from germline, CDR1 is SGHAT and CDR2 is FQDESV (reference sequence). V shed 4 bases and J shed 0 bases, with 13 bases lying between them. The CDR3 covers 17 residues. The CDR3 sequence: CASSYRTGSSYNSPLHF. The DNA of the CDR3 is TGTGCCAGCAGCTATCGTACAGGGAGCTCCTATAATTCACCCCTCCACTTT.

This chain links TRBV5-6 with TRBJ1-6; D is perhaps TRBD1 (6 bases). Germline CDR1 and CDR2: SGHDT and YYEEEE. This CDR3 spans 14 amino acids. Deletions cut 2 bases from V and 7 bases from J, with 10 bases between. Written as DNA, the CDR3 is TGTGCCAGCAGCTTTTACGGGGGCAATTCACCCCTCCACTTT. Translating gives CASSFYGGNSPLHF.

CDR3 nucleotides: TGTGCCAGCAGCTTAGTTACAGGGGAAACTAATGAAAAACTGTTTTTT. Encoded protein: CASSLVTGETNEKLFF. V gene TRBV7-9 combines with J gene TRBJ1-4; TRBD1 matches at 7 bases. This CDR3 has 16 amino acids. Trimming cost V 1 base and J 1 base; bases outside gene matches: 3. Germline-derived CDR1 and CDR2 are SEHNR and FQNEAQ (reference sequence).

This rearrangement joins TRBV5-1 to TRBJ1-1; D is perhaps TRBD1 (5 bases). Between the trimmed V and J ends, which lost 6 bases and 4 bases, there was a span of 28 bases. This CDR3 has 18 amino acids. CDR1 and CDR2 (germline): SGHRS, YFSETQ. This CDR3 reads CASKPRDRGTISGTEAFF. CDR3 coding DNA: TGCGCCAGCAAACCCCGGGACCGCGGTACGATTAGCGGCACTGAAGCTTTCTTT.

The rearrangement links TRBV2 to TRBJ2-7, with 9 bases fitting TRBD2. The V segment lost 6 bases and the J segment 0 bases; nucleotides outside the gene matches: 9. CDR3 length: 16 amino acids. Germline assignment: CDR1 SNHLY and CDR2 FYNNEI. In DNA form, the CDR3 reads TGTGCCAGCAGGGACCGGAAGCGGGAGGACTCCTACGAGCAGTACTTC. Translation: CASRDRKREDSYEQYF. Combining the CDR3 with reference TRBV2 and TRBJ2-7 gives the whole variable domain EPEVTQTPSHQVTQMGQEVILRCVPISNHLYFYWYRQILGQKVEFLVSFYNNEISEKSEIFDDQFSVERPDGSNFTLKIRSTKLEDSAMYFCASRDRKREDSYEQYFGPGTRLTVT.

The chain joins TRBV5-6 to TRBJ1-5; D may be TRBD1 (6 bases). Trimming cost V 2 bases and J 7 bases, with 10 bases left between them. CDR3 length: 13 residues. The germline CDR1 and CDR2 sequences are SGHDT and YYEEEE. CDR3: CASSFGGLQPQHF. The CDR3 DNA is TGTGCCAGCAGCTTCGGGGGCTTACAGCCCCAGCATTTT.

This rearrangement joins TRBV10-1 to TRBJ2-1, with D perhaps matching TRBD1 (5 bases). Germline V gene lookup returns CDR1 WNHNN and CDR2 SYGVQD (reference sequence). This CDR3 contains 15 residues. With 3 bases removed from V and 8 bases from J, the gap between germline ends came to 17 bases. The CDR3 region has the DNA TGCGCCAGCAGTGACCACTCCATAGTCAGGGATGAGCAGTTCTTC. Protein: CASSDHSIVRDEQFF.

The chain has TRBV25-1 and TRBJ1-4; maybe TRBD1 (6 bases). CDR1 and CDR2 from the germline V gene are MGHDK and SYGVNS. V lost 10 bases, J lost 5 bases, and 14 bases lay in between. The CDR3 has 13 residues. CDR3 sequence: CAKKWQGNEKLFF. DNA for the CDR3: TGTGCCAAAAAGTGGCAGGGGAATGAAAAACTGTTTTTT.

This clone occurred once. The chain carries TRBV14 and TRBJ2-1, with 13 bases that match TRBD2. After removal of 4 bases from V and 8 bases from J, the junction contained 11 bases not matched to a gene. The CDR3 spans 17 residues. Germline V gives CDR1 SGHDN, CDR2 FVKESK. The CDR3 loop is CASSLREGLAGAHEQFF. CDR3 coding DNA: TGTGCCAGCAGCCTACGTGAAGGACTAGCGGGAGCCCATGAGCAGTTCTTC.

The CDR3 region has the DNA TGTGCCAGCAGTCCACCCTGGCCTAGCGGGGGCCCGGAGAGGGGGTGGAATGAGCAGTTCTTC. Protein: CASSPPWPSGGPERGWNEQFF. V usage is TRBV28 and J usage is TRBJ2-1; 10 positions agree with TRBD2. This CDR3 is built from 21 residues. V shed 5 bases and J 7 bases; nucleotides not matched to a gene: 26. Germline CDR1 is MDHEN and CDR2 is SYDVKM.

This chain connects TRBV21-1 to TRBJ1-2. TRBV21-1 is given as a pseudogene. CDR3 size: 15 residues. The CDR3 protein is CASSPARDGNYGYTF. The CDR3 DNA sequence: TGTGCCAGCAGCCCTGCCCGGGACGGTAACTATGGCTACACCTTC.

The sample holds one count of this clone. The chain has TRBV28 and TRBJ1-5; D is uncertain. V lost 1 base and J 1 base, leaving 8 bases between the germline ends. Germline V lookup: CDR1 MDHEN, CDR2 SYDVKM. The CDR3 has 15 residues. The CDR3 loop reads CASSLLGLSNQPQHF. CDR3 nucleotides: TGTGCCAGCAGTTTATTAGGGTTGAGCAATCAGCCCCAGCATTTT. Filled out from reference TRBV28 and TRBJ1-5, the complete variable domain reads DVKVTQSSRYLVKRTGEKVFLECVQDMDHENMFWYRQDPGLGLRLIYFSYDVKMKEKGDIPEGYSVSREKKERFSLILESASTNQTSMYLCASSLLGLSNQPQHFGDGTRLSIL.

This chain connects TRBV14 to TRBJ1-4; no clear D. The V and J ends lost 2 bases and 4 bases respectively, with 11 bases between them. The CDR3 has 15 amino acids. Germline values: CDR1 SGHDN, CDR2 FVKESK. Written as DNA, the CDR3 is TGTGCCAGCAGCCAATCAGTGGCAGTTAATGAAAAACTGTTTTTT. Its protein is CASSQSVAVNEKLFF.

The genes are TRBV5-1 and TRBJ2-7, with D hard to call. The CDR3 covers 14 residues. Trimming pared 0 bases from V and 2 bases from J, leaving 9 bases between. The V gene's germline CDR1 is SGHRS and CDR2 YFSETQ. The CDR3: CASSLGSPTYEQYF. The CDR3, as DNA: TGCGCCAGCAGCTTGGGCAGCCCGACCTACGAGCAGTACTTC. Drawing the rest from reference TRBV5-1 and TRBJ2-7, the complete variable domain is KAGVTQTPRYLIKTRGQQVTLSCSPISGHRSVSWYQQTPGQGLQFLFEYFSETQRNKGNFPGRFSGRQFSNSRSEMNVSTLELGDSALYLCASSLGSPTYEQYFGPGTRLTVT.

CDR3 in amino acids: CASSVNPSMGYEQYF. CDR3 DNA: TGTGCCAGCAGCGTAAACCCTAGCATGGGCTACGAGCAGTACTTC. The rearrangement joins TRBV9 to TRBJ2-7; TRBD2 might be the D (5 bases). CDR1 is SGDLS and CDR2 is YYNGEE in the germline V gene. This CDR3 has 15 residues. V was trimmed by 1 base and J by 3 bases, leaving 14 bases between them.

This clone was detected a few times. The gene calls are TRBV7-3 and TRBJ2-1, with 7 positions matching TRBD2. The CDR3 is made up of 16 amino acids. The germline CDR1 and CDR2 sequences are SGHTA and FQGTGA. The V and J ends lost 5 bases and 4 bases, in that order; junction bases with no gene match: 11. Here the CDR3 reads CASSLSPGGLYNEQFF. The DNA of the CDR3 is TGTGCCAGCAGCCTCTCTCCGGGGGGACTTTACAATGAGCAGTTCTTC.

CDR3 amino acids: CASLSEGAGELFF. The CDR3 nucleotides read TGTGCCAGCCTTTCAGAAGGGGCCGGGGAGCTGTTTTTT. This chain connects TRBV25-1 to TRBJ2-2; a weak D match, TRBD1 (5 bases). V lost 8 bases and J lost 6, with 13 bases in between. Germline V gene data show CDR1 as MGHDK and CDR2 as SYGVNS. The CDR3 is 13 residues long.